The T cell receptor (beta chain) described here comes from a study of cytomegalovirus exposure and HLA in healthy donors. The J segment lost 4 bases and the V segment lost 7 bases, leaving 4 bases of the junction unmatched. Germline V gene data show CDR1 as SQVTM and CDR2 as ANQGSEA. The CDR3 is made up of 12 amino acids. Donors were nominally healthy when sampled, though unrecorded immune exposures were likely. With 60 Vbeta and 13 Jbeta primers, the PCR was carried out. Only in-frame clones appear in the TCRdb table, and some are missing; sequencing was by immunoSEQ multiplex PCR. The profile covers around 99,000 clones, with 69% appearing a single time and roughly 5.3% taken by the ten largest.

The sample consisted of PBMCs. This rearrangement joins TRBV29-1 to TRBJ1-2; 9 nucleotides line up with TRBD1. The sequence was collected from a woman in her 70s in good health and CMV-seropositive. The CDR3 spells CSAPDRGYGYTF. DNA of the CDR3: TGCAGCGCTCCGGACAGGGGCTATGGCTACACCTTC.